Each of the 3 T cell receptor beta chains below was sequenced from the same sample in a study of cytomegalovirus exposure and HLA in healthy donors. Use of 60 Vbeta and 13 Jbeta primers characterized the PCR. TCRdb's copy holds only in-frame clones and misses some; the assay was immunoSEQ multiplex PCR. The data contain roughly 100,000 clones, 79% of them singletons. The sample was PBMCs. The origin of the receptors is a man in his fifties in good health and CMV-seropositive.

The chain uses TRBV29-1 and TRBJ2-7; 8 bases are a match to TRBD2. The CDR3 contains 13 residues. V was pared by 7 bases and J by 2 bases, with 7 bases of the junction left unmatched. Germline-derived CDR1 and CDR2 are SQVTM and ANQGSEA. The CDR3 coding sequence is TGCAGCGCACAAGCGGGAGCAGCCTACGAGCAGTACTTC. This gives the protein CSAQAGAAYEQYF.

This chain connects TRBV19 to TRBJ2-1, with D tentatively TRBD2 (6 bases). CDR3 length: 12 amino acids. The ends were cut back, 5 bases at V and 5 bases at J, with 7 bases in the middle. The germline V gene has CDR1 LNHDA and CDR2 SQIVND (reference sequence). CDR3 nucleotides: TGTGCCAGTAGTTGGACTAACAATGAGCAGTTCTTC. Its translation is CASSWTNNEQFF.

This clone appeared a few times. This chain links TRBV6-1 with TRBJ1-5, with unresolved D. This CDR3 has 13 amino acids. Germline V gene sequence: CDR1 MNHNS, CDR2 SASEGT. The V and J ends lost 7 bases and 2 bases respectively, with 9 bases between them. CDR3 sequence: CASKFGGNQPQHF. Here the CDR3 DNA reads TGTGCCAGCAAATTTGGAGGCAATCAGCCCCAGCATTTT.